This T cell receptor (beta chain) appears in the sequencing data of a study of vaccination and CD4 T cells after COVID-19. At the level of the study: The study collected post-vaccine samples a median about 72 days after dose two, with a range of 14 to 241. Study-wide results and caveats: Median reactive clonotypes, those recognizing SARS-CoV-2, rose from about 22 to 38, not significantly. Convalescent patient numbers were relatively low, with no early post-infection timepoints.

Documented time point: late sampling 161 to 241 days after vaccination in a few convalescent patients. TCRdb re-analysed the PCR reads in MiXCR, keeping a single row per CDR3 protein. The repertoire consists of about 29,000 distinct CDR3 sequences, with about 50% occurring once and the leading ten covering roughly 5%. With 5 bases removed from V and 4 bases from J, the gap between germline ends came to 17 bases. The CDR3 runs to 15 residues. The germline V gene has CDR1 SGHTS and CDR2 YDEGEE. Points on this clonotype: The antigen remains unidentified.

Material: CD4+ T cells from blood, obtained about 7 months after SARS-CoV-2 vaccination. The rearrangement uses TRBV5-8 and TRBJ2-3; maybe TRBD1 (6 bases). This clonotype originated in a human donor who had recovered from COVID-19. CDR3 sequence reads: CASSRDRSRSDTQYF. As DNA, the CDR3 is TGTGCCAGCAGTCGTGACAGGTCGCGGTCAGATACGCAGTATTTT.